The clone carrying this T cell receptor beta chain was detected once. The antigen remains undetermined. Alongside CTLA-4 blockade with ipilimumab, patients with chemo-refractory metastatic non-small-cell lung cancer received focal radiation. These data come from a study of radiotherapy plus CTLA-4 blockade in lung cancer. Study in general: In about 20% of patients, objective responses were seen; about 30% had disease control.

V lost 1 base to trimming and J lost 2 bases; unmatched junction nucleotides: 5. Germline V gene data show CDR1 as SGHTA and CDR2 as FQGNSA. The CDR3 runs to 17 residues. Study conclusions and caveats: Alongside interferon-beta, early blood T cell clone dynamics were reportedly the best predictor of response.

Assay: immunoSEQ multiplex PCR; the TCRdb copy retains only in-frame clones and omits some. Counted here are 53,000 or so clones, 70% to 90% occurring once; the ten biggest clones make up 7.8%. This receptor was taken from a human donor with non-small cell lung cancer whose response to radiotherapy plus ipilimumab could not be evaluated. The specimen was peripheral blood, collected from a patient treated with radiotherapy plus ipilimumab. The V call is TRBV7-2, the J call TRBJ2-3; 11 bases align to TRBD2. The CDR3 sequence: CASSLVGSGGVTDTQYF. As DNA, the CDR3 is TGTGCCAGCAGCTTAGTTGGTAGCGGGGGGGTCACAGATACGCAGTATTTT. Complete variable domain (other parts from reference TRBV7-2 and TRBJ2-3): GAGVSQSPSNKVTEKGKDVELRCDPISGHTALYWYRQSLGQGLEFLIYFQGNSAPDKSGLPSDRFSAERTGGSVSTLTIQRTQQEDSAVYLCASSLVGSGGVTDTQYFGPGTRLTVL.